This T cell receptor beta chain was found in a study of tumor-infiltrating lymphocytes in primary liver carcinoma. Study information: Regardless of tissue type, samples showed similar yields of roughly 3.5 to 7.13 million productive TCRbeta reads. Broader study findings: Just around 7.5-25% of top clones spanned all five tumor regions.

Remarks on this clonotype: Antigen specificity is unknown. Its ends do not fully match the called genes, so a read error is possible.

With a constant-region primer, TCR beta cDNA was made from approximately 500 ng of total RNA. Sequencing libraries for TCR beta derived from three nested multiplex PCR rounds that used slightly modified ARM-PCR. The study ran its first two PCR rounds for roughly 10 cycles each, using TRBV1-TRBV30 forward primers and a C-beta reverse primer. TCRdb reanalysed the multiplex PCR reads using MiXCR and keeps one entry per CDR3 protein. The data show roughly 100,000 distinct CDR3 sequences, about four fifths seen once. Germline V gene lookup returns CDR1 MNHEY and CDR2 SVGAGI. The CDR3 is made up of 15 amino acids. Investigators took RNA and DNA out together from approximately 22-30 mg of unsorted bulk tissue.

The specimen was liver tumor tissue from sampling region 3. Subset described: tumor region T3, left-lateral pole. The J gene is TRBJ1-1, the V gene TRBV6-5; D perhaps matches TRBD1 (5 bases). This receptor was taken from a man aged 35 to 55 with primary liver carcinoma and hepatitis B virus infection. In DNA form, the CDR3 reads TGTACCAGCAGTTACTCACCAACAGGGAACACTGAAGCTTTCTTT. Protein product: CTSSYSPTGNTEAFF.